A single T cell receptor (beta chain) is shown here with its context. The entry originates in a study of blood T cell repertoires in COVID-19. The CDR3 is 12 amino acids. Trimming shortened V by 1 base and J by 7 bases, and 5 bases separated the two germline ends. Germline values: CDR1 LGHNA, CDR2 YNFKEQ. Original analysis: Estimation of nucleated cell counts was performed using reference gene primer amplification. Sequencing used immunoSEQ multiplex PCR; TCRdb keeps in-frame clones, though not all of them. V, J and clone size are those of that table, while D and trimming were read from the DNA. The top ten clones hold 4.5% to 7% of a sample with roughly 200,000 clones, around 81% of them seen once.

Source material: peripheral blood. The J gene is TRBJ2-1, the V gene TRBV4-2; D is ambiguous. This receptor was obtained from a woman aged 70-85 years with acute or convalescent COVID-19. The CDR3 spells CASSQAENEQFF. The DNA for the CDR3 is TGTGCCAGCAGCCAAGCAGAAAATGAGCAGTTCTTC.